This is a list of T cell receptor beta chains from one sample in a study of blood T cell repertoires in COVID-19. Some clones are missing from TCRdb's copy, which holds only in-frame ones; the method was immunoSEQ multiplex PCR. Seen here are hundreds of thousands of clones, over 85% observed once, and the top ten hold 0.75% to 0.85%. The specimen sequenced was peripheral blood. All receptors come from a man aged 18 to 35 with COVID-19, enrolled during active disease. Each CDR3 is given with its conserved first and last residue. D genes are given only for firm matches. Only some rows state a clone size, as once, few, many or a class for expanded clones.

V gene: TRBV11-2; D gene: -; J gene: TRBJ2-1; clone size: once; CDR3 protein: CASSLGGSMGQFF; CDR3 DNA: TGTGCCAGCAGCTTAGGAGGTTCAATGGGGCAGTTCTTC
V gene: TRBV5-1; D gene: -; J gene: TRBJ2-7; clone size: -; CDR3 protein: CASRGSDYEQYF; CDR3 DNA: TGCGCCAGTCGGGGGAGTGACTACGAGCAGTACTTC
V gene: TRBV5-1; D gene: TRBD1; J gene: TRBJ1-5; clone size: -; CDR3 protein: CASRTTGENQPQHF; CDR3 DNA: TGCGCCAGCAGGACCACAGGGGAGAATCAGCCCCAGCATTTT
V gene: TRBV3-1/TRBV3-2; D gene: TRBD2; J gene: TRBJ2-1; clone size: -; CDR3 protein: CASSQMGLAVFQFF; CDR3 DNA: TGTGCCAGCAGCCAAATGGGACTAGCGGTTTTTCAGTTCTTC
V gene: TRBV18; D gene: TRBD1; J gene: TRBJ1-6; clone size: -; CDR3 protein: CASSLGQSGQGSSPLHF; CDR3 DNA: TGTGCCAGCTCACTCGGACAGTCGGGACAGGGAAGTTCACCCCTCCACTTT
V gene: TRBV5-1; D gene: -; J gene: TRBJ2-3; clone size: -; CDR3 protein: CASSSGLRGTDTQYF; CDR3 DNA: TGCGCCAGCAGCTCGGGACTGCGAGGCACAGATACGCAGTATTTT
V gene: TRBV5-4; D gene: -; J gene: TRBJ2-3; clone size: -; CDR3 protein: CASSFGSDTQYF; CDR3 DNA: TGTGCCAGCAGCTTCGGTTCGGATACGCAGTATTTT
V gene: TRBV5-6; D gene: -; J gene: TRBJ2-1; clone size: few; CDR3 protein: CASEQLSYNEQFF; CDR3 DNA: TGTGCCAGCGAACAGCTATCCTACAATGAGCAGTTCTTC
V gene: TRBV3-1/TRBV3-2; D gene: TRBD2; J gene: TRBJ2-2; clone size: -; CDR3 protein: CASSRGSGLAVLGKLFF; CDR3 DNA: TGTGCCAGCAGCCGAGGCTCGGGACTAGCGGTCCTCGGGAAGCTGTTTTTT
V gene: TRBV18; D gene: TRBD2; J gene: TRBJ2-3; clone size: -; CDR3 protein: CASSSGGATSTDTQYF; CDR3 DNA: TGTGCCAGCTCATCGGGGGGGGCTACCAGCACAGATACGCAGTATTTT
V gene: TRBV12-3/TRBV12-4; D gene: -; J gene: TRBJ1-1; clone size: -; CDR3 protein: CASTLGVWTEAFF; CDR3 DNA: TGTGCCAGCACCTTAGGGGTCTGGACTGAAGCTTTCTTT
V gene: TRBV12-5; D gene: TRBD1; J gene: TRBJ1-2; clone size: few; CDR3 protein: CASGLVLGTGMEGYYGYTF; CDR3 DNA: TGTGCTAGTGGTTTGGTACTGGGGACAGGGATGGAAGGTTACTATGGCTACACCTTC
V gene: TRBV18; D gene: -; J gene: TRBJ1-4; clone size: -; CDR3 protein: CASSLQGSNEKLFF; CDR3 DNA: TGTGCCAGCTCACTACAGGGATCTAATGAAAAACTGTTTTTT